This passage covers 25 T cell receptor beta chains from one sample sequenced in a study of blood T cell repertoires in COVID-19. Repertoires were generated with immunoSEQ multiplex PCR, while TCRdb's copy carries only in-frame clones and drops some. This sample has 400,000 to 450,000 clones; approximately 88% occur once, and the top ten carry roughly an eighth. Sequenced sample: peripheral blood. The receptors here all came from a woman aged 50 to 60 with COVID-19, enrolled during active disease.

This clone appeared once. The CDR3 region is CASSANRQPQHF. CDR3 in DNA: TGTGCCAGCAGTGCGAACCGGCAGCCCCAGCATTTT. J is TRBJ1-5 and V is TRBV2; D gene uncertain. Germline CDR1 SNHLY, CDR2 FYNNEI. The CDR3 is 12 amino acids. V lost 4 bases and J 7 bases, leaving 8 bases between the germline ends.

CDR3 in amino acids: CASSLGTGGSYEQYF. CDR3 in DNA: TGTGCCAGCAGCTTAGGGACAGGGGGCTCCTACGAGCAGTACTTC. The rearrangement uses TRBV11-3 and TRBJ2-7, with 10 bases matching TRBD1. The J segment lost 0 bases and the V segment lost 1 base, leaving 0 bases of the junction unmatched. This CDR3 contains 15 residues. CDR1 is SGHNT, CDR2 YENEEA, per germline.

V usage is TRBV5-1 and J usage is TRBJ2-2, with 9 bases fitting TRBD1. The CDR3 runs to 15 residues. The J segment lost 6 bases and the V segment lost 0 bases, leaving 3 bases of the junction unmatched. Germline V gives CDR1 SGHRS, CDR2 YFSETQ. CDR3 sequence reads: CASSLDRGRSGELFF. Here the CDR3 DNA reads TGCGCCAGCAGCTTGGACAGGGGGCGGTCCGGGGAGCTGTTTTTT.

The chain couples TRBV28 to TRBJ2-7; 8 nucleotides align to TRBD1. This CDR3 has 15 residues. With 8 bases clipped from V and 6 bases from J, the junction kept 15 bases outside the gene matches. The germline CDR1 and CDR2 sequences are MDHEN and SYDVKM. The CDR3 loop is CASGLEGQGSPEQYF. CDR3 nucleotide sequence: TGTGCCAGCGGCCTAGAAGGACAGGGCTCTCCCGAGCAGTACTTC.

The CDR3 DNA sequence: TGTGCCAGCAGTTGGACAGAGGCCCAAGAGACCCAGTACTTC. It specifies CASSWTEAQETQYF. The chain joins TRBV2 to TRBJ2-5, with a tentative D call TRBD1 (6 bases). The V end lost 5 bases, the J end lost 1 base, and 11 bases lay between the germline ends. CDR1 is SNHLY, CDR2 FYNNEI, per germline. CDR3 length: 14 amino acids.

This clone was seen a few times. The J gene is TRBJ2-7, the V gene TRBV6-5, with D possibly being TRBD2 (5 bases). Germline assignment: CDR1 MNHEY and CDR2 SVGAGI. V lost 6 bases and J lost 6, with 18 bases in between. The CDR3 has 14 residues. In nucleotides, the CDR3 is TGTGCCAGCAGGGTGGGCTTTGGGAGTAGCGAGCAGTACTTC. It codes for CASRVGFGSSEQYF.

The sample holds a few counts of this clone. This chain uses TRBV19 with TRBJ1-5; 7 nucleotides agree with TRBD1. The CDR3 is 17 amino acids. Per germline, CDR1 LNHDA and CDR2 SQIVND (reference sequence). Trimming at V came to 2 bases and at J to 5 bases, leaving 12 bases not matched to a gene. CDR3 in DNA: TGTGCCAGTAGTATAAGGGACAGCCGGAGAGTCGATCAGCCCCAGCATTTT. Translation gives CASSIRDSRRVDQPQHF. The entire variable domain, with the rest obtained from reference TRBV19 and TRBJ1-5, is as follows: DGGITQSPKYLFRKEGQNVTLSCEQNLNHDAMYWYRQDPGQGLRLIYYSQIVNDFQKGDIAEGYSVSREKKESFPLTVTSAQKNPTAFYLCASSIRDSRRVDQPQHFGDGTRLSIL.

The rearrangement uses TRBV5-1 and TRBJ1-4; D not resolved. The V and J ends lost 7 bases and 3 bases respectively, with 16 bases between them. The CDR3 totals 15 residues. CDR1 SGHRS and CDR2 YFSETQ come from the germline V gene. The CDR3 spells CASGTGPEANEKLFF. The CDR3 DNA reads TGCGCCAGCGGTACCGGACCGGAGGCTAATGAAAAACTGTTTTTT.

This chain uses TRBV5-1 with TRBJ2-3; 10 nucleotides agree with TRBD2. The germline V gene encodes CDR1 SGHRS and CDR2 YFSETQ. The CDR3 extends over 18 amino acids. With V trimmed by 0 bases and J by 2 bases, 9 bases remained unmatched. CDR3 residues: CASSLVSSGGPFTDTQYF. The CDR3 nucleotides read TGCGCCAGCAGCTTGGTATCTAGCGGGGGCCCATTCACAGATACGCAGTATTTT.

In this sample, this clone turned up a few times. The CDR3 is CASSQTGVGYGYTF. CDR3 sequence (DNA): TGTGCCAGCAGCCAAACAGGGGTAGGGTATGGCTACACCTTC. The chain links TRBV3-1 (or the pseudogene TRBV3-2) to TRBJ1-2, with 7 bases that match TRBD1. This CDR3 has 14 amino acids. Germline lookup yields CDR1 LGHDT and CDR2 YNNKEL (reference sequence). The V and J ends lost 2 bases and 5 bases, in that order; junction bases with no gene match: 5.

The V gene is TRBV18, the J gene TRBJ1-1, with D possibly matching TRBD1 (6 bases). CDR3 length: 15 residues. The ends were cut back, 4 bases at V and 3 bases at J, with 15 bases in the middle. In germline, CDR1 is KGHSH, CDR2 LQKENI. The CDR3 DNA sequence: TGTGCCAGCTCACGTACGACAGGCCGGGACACTGAAGCTTTCTTT. Translating gives CASSRTTGRDTEAFF. The full variable domain, rest sourced from reference TRBV18 and TRBJ1-1, is NAGVMQNPRHLVRRRGQEARLRCSPMKGHSHVYWYRQLPEEGLKFMVYLQKENIIDESGMPKERFSAEFPKEGPSILRIQQVVRGDSAAYFCASSRTTGRDTEAFFGQGTRLTVV.

This clone was seen just once. The chain uses TRBV12-5 and TRBJ2-2, with D unclear. Germline V gene data show CDR1 as LGHNT and CDR2 as FRNRAP. CDR3 length equals 14 residues. Trimming cost V 2 bases and J 6 bases, with 10 bases left between them. The CDR3 protein is CASGLPQVPGELFF. The DNA of the CDR3 is TGTGCTAGTGGTTTGCCTCAGGTTCCCGGGGAGCTGTTTTTT.

J is TRBJ1-1 and V is TRBV24-1; weak D call: TRBD1 (6 bases). Germline V gives CDR1 KGHDR, CDR2 SFDVKD. The germline V and J ends were trimmed by 5 bases and 7 bases, with 16 bases remaining between them. This CDR3 has 14 amino acids. The DNA for the CDR3 is TGTGCCACCAGTGGAGGTCAGGGGATCGGTGAAGCTTTCTTT. Residues: CATSGGQGIGEAFF.

The rearrangement links TRBV5-6 to TRBJ2-1; TRBD2 agrees at 12 bases. V dropped 2 bases and J dropped 2; count of bases not matched to a gene: 2. This CDR3 contains 16 residues. Germline-derived CDR1 and CDR2 are SGHDT and YYEEEE. CDR3 loop: CASSLASGGAYNEQFF. Here the CDR3 DNA reads TGTGCCAGCAGCTTAGCTAGCGGGGGGGCCTACAATGAGCAGTTCTTC.

The gene calls are TRBV7-9 and TRBJ2-3; 8 positions agree with TRBD1. The CDR3 contains 16 residues. V was pared by 5 bases and J by 7 bases, with 14 bases of the junction left unmatched. The germline V gene has CDR1 SEHNR and CDR2 FQNEAQ (reference sequence). CDR3 protein: CASSPPPGTGPHTQYF. CDR3 coding DNA: TGTGCCAGCAGCCCTCCGCCCGGGACAGGCCCGCATACGCAGTATTTT. The entire variable domain, with the rest obtained from reference TRBV7-9 and TRBJ2-3, is as follows: DTGVSQNPRHKITKRGQNVTFRCDPISEHNRLYWYRQTLGQGPEFLTYFQNEAQLEKSRLLSDRFSAERPKGSFSTLEIQRTEQGDSAMYLCASSPPPGTGPHTQYFGPGTRLTVL.

This clone has only one observation. The chain uses TRBV5-1 and TRBJ2-3; D call uncertain. The CDR3 runs to 16 residues. From germline, CDR1 is SGHRS and CDR2 YFSETQ. Trimming pared 4 bases from V and 3 bases from J, leaving 18 bases between. The CDR3 DNA sequence: TGCGCCAGCAGCCCGACGCACACCTCGGGTACAGATACGCAGTATTTT. It specifies CASSPTHTSGTDTQYF.

V is TRBV6-2 or TRBV6-3 and J is TRBJ1-2, with D hard to call. CDR1 and CDR2 from the germline V gene are MNHEY and SVGEGT. This CDR3 is 13 amino acids long. The ends were cut back, 5 bases at V and 3 bases at J, with 10 bases in the middle. The DNA for the CDR3 is TGTGCCAGCAGTCCAACTTCGGACTATGGCTACACCTTC. The encoded protein is CASSPTSDYGYTF.

This rearrangement joins TRBV29-1 to TRBJ2-1, with 8 nucleotides matching TRBD1. Germline assignment: CDR1 SQVTM and CDR2 ANQGSEA. Unmatched junction bases numbered 2, after V lost 4 bases and J lost 6 bases. This CDR3 contains 12 residues. As DNA, the CDR3 is TGCAGCGTTGTAGGGACAGGCAATGAGCAGTTCTTC. This gives the protein CSVVGTGNEQFF.

The chain employs TRBV5-1 and TRBJ2-2; 14 positions match TRBD2. Germline V gene lookup returns CDR1 SGHRS and CDR2 YFSETQ. The CDR3 has 19 amino acids. Unmatched junction bases numbered 7, after V lost 2 bases and J lost 1 base. The CDR3 nucleotides are TGCGCCAGCAGCTTACACCCCGGACTAGCGGGGGGGAACACCGGGGAGCTGTTTTTT. This translates into CASSLHPGLAGGNTGELFF.

The gene calls are TRBV28 and TRBJ1-6; a weak D match, TRBD1 (5 bases). The V gene lost 2 bases and the J gene lost 3 bases, with 11 bases spanning the gap. Germline V CDR1 and CDR2: MDHEN, SYDVKM. The CDR3 is made up of 16 amino acids. CDR3 nucleotide sequence: TGTGCCAGCAGTTTACCGGGACTGAGCTATAATTCACCCCTCCACTTT. It is translated as CASSLPGLSYNSPLHF.

J is TRBJ2-2 and V is TRBV5-6; tentative D call: TRBD1 (5 bases). Germline CDR1 is SGHDT and CDR2 is YYEEEE. V was trimmed by 4 bases and J by 5 bases, leaving 18 bases between them. The CDR3 totals 16 residues. The CDR3 DNA reads as TGTGCCAGCAGCACACGGCCGACAGTCCAAACCGGGGAGCTGTTTTTT. Translated: CASSTRPTVQTGELFF. Full variable domain (remainder filled in from reference TRBV5-6 and TRBJ2-2): DAGVTQSPTHLIKTRGQQVTLRCSPKSGHDTVSWYQQALGQGPQFIFQYYEEEERQRGNFPDRFSGHQFPNYSSELNVNALLLGDSALYLCASSTRPTVQTGELFFGEGSRLTVL.

The J gene is TRBJ2-3, the V gene TRBV29-1; 8 bases agree with TRBD1. CDR1 SQVTM and CDR2 ANQGSEA come from the germline V gene. The CDR3 consists of 12 residues. Trimming at V came to 5 bases and at J to 6 bases, leaving 4 bases not matched to a gene. CDR3 nucleotide sequence: TGCAGCGTTATACAGGGGGTTGATACGCAGTATTTT. It yields the protein CSVIQGVDTQYF.

This sequence joins TRBV27 and TRBJ2-1; 7 bases map to TRBD2. Trimming removed 0 bases from V and 6 bases from J; junction bases left unmatched: 5. Germline V lookup: CDR1 MNHEY, CDR2 SMNVEV (reference sequence). The CDR3 loop spans 15 amino acids. In DNA, the CDR3 is TGTGCCAGCAGTTTATCGTCTAGCGGAATCAATGAGCAGTTCTTC. Translating it yields CASSLSSSGINEQFF.

The chain couples TRBV4-1 to TRBJ1-1; TRBD1 might be the D (6 bases). The CDR3 has 15 amino acids. With 5 bases removed from V and 2 bases from J, the gap between germline ends came to 15 bases. CDR1 is MGHRA, CDR2 YSYEKL, per germline. The CDR3 spells CASSFPTGQNTEAFF. CDR3 DNA sequence: TGCGCCAGCAGCTTCCCGACAGGTCAAAACACTGAAGCTTTCTTT.

The chain employs TRBV4-1 and TRBJ2-2; 11 nucleotides line up with TRBD1. CDR1 and CDR2 (germline): MGHRA, YSYEKL. Trimming cost V 4 bases and J 6 bases; bases outside gene matches: 4. This CDR3 is 15 amino acids long. The chain's CDR3 is CASSLGQGGAGELFF. CDR3 DNA sequence: TGCGCCAGCAGCCTGGGACAGGGGGGGGCCGGGGAGCTGTTTTTT.